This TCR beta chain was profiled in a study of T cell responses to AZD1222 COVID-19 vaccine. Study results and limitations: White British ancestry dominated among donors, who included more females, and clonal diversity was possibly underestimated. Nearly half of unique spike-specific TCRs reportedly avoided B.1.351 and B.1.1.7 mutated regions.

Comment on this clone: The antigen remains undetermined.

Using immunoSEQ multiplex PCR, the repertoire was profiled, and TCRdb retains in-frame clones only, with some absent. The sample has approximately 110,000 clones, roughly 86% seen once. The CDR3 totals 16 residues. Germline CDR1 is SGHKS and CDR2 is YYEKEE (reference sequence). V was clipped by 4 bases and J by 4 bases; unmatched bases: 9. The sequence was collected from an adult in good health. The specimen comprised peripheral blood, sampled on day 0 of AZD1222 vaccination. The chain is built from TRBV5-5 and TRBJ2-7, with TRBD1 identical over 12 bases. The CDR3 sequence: CASSPEGTGGWYEQYF. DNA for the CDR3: TGTGCCAGCAGCCCGGAGGGGACAGGGGGCTGGTACGAGCAGTACTTC.